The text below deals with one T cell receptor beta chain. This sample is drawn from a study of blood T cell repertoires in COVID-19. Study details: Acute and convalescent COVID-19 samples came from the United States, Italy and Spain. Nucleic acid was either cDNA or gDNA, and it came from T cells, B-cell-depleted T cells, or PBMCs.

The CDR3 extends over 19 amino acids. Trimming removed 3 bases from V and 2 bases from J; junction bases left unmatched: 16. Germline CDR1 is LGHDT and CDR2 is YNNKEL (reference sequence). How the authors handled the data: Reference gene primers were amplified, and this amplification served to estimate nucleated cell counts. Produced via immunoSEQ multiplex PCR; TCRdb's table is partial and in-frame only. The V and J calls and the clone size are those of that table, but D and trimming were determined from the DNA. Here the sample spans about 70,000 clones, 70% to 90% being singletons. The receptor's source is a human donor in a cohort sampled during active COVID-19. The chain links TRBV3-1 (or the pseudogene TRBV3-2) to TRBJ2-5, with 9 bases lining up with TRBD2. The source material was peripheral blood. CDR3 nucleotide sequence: TGTGCCAGCAGCCATAACGGGACTAGCCCACAGGTGCCACAAGAGACCCAGTACTTC. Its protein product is CASSHNGTSPQVPQETQYF.